This TCR beta chain was recorded in a study of cytomegalovirus exposure and HLA in healthy donors. Study results and caveats: Most subjects' HLA-A and HLA-B alleles were reportedly predicted from TCR beta sequences. In a later analysis, common viral pathogens appeared linked to several of the most significant clusters. V- and J-gene trimming of TCR beta was linked (in a later analysis) to a missense DCLRE1C variant. Confirmation was obtained in vitro that three CMV-associated chains are specific for CMV antigens.

PCR used 60 Vbeta primers and 13 Jbeta primers. Repertoires were generated with immunoSEQ multiplex PCR, while TCRdb's copy carries only in-frame clones and drops some. Among 100,000 to 150,000 clones listed, 75% to 85% were seen once. This clone was seen a single time. Its matching antigen is unknown. The germline V and J ends were trimmed by 6 bases and 5 bases, with 12 bases remaining between them. Germline assignment: CDR1 LNHDA and CDR2 SQIVND (reference sequence). CDR3 size: 13 residues. The sequence was obtained from a man aged 25-45 years in good health and CMV-seronegative. Material for sequencing was PBMCs. The rearrangement uses TRBV19 and TRBJ2-3; D is unclear. The DNA for the CDR3 is TGTGCCAGTAGGCCCTTCGGTAAAGATACGCAGTATTTT. This encodes CASRPFGKDTQYF.